The 27 T cell receptor beta chains in this list originate from one sample, sequenced in a study of blood T cell repertoires in COVID-19. Method: immunoSEQ multiplex PCR; TCRdb's copy keeps in-frame clones and lacks some. This table holds 100,000 to 150,000 clones, about 88% found once. The sequenced sample was peripheral blood. The receptors stem from an elderly woman with acute or convalescent COVID-19.

The chain employs TRBV19 and TRBJ2-7; D might be TRBD1 (7 bases). V was clipped by 5 bases and J by 2 bases, with 19 bases between them. The CDR3 spans 16 residues. Looked up from germline, CDR1 is LNHDA and CDR2 is SQIVND (reference sequence). CDR3 bases: TGTGCCAGTAGTCCCCGGGGGACAGCGATACCCTACGAGCAGTACTTC. It codes for CASSPRGTAIPYEQYF.

This sequence joins TRBV5-5 and TRBJ2-4; D ambiguous. Germline V CDR1 and CDR2: SGHKS, YYEKEE (reference sequence). This CDR3 is 15 amino acids long. Trimming shortened V by 1 base and J by 0 bases, and 8 bases separated the two germline ends. CDR3 bases: TGTGCCAGCAGCTTGCAGGTCTTAGCCAAAAACATTCAGTACTTC. It encodes CASSLQVLAKNIQYF. Together with reference TRBV5-5 and TRBJ2-4, the CDR3 gives the full variable domain: DAGVTQSPTHLIKTRGQQVTLRCSPISGHKSVSWYQQVLGQGPQFIFQYYEKEERGRGNFPDRFSARQFPNYSSELNVNALLLGDSALYLCASSLQVLAKNIQYFGAGTRLSVL.

The gene calls are TRBV5-1 and TRBJ2-3; D is possibly TRBD2 (7 bases). Germline V gives CDR1 SGHRS, CDR2 YFSETQ. This CDR3 is built from 15 residues. Trimming left V 3 bases short and J 2 bases short, with 13 bases between. The CDR3 sequence: CASSSTAGATDTQYF. CDR3 nucleotides: TGCGCCAGCAGCTCCACCGCGGGGGCCACAGATACGCAGTATTTT. Combining the CDR3 with reference TRBV5-1 and TRBJ2-3 gives the whole variable domain KAGVTQTPRYLIKTRGQQVTLSCSPISGHRSVSWYQQTPGQGLQFLFEYFSETQRNKGNFPGRFSGRQFSNSRSEMNVSTLELGDSALYLCASSSTAGATDTQYFGPGTRLTVL.

The chain employs TRBV15 and TRBJ2-2; the D gene is possibly TRBD2 (6 bases). Germline V gene data show CDR1 as LNHNV and CDR2 as YYDKDF (reference sequence). V was cut by 0 bases and J by 6 bases, with 8 bases left in between. The CDR3 runs to 14 residues. CDR3 loop: CATSREGEAGELFF. The DNA of the CDR3 is TGTGCCACCAGCAGAGAAGGGGAGGCCGGGGAGCTGTTTTTT.

V gene TRBV6-6 combines with J gene TRBJ2-3; 9 nucleotides agree with TRBD2. Losses at the gene ends were 5 bases for V and 3 bases for J; bases not matched to a gene: 6. In germline, CDR1 is MNHNY, CDR2 SVGAGI (reference sequence). The CDR3 contains 15 residues. Here the CDR3 reads CASSLSGRGTDTQYF. The CDR3 DNA is TGTGCCAGCAGTCTTAGCGGGAGAGGGACAGATACGCAGTATTTT.

The chain has TRBV7-6 and TRBJ2-7, with 7 nucleotides matching TRBD2. Germline V lookup: CDR1 SGHVS, CDR2 FNYEAQ. The V segment lost 5 bases and the J segment 3 bases; nucleotides outside the gene matches: 7. There are 14 residues in the CDR3. The CDR3 region is CASSRGGSSYEQYF. In nucleotides, the CDR3 is TGTGCCAGCAGCCGCGGCGGGAGCAGCTACGAGCAGTACTTC.

The chain has TRBV2 and TRBJ2-3; 8 bases map to TRBD2. The V gene's germline CDR1 is SNHLY and CDR2 FYNNEI. J gave up 1 base and V 7 bases, and 13 bases lay outside the gene matches. This CDR3 is 17 amino acids long. The CDR3 is CASKGAGVGGGTDTQYF. The CDR3 DNA sequence: TGTGCCAGCAAGGGAGCGGGAGTTGGGGGCGGCACAGATACGCAGTATTTT.

The chain combines TRBV5-1 with TRBJ1-1; 11 positions agree with TRBD1. The CDR3 has 14 residues. Germline V gene data show CDR1 as SGHRS and CDR2 as YFSETQ. J lost 3 bases, V lost 4 bases, and 2 bases had no gene match. The DNA for the CDR3 is TGCGCCAGCAGCCTGGACAGGGGGCACACTGAAGCTTTCTTT. It is translated as CASSLDRGHTEAFF. Full variable domain (missing parts from reference TRBV5-1 and TRBJ1-1): KAGVTQTPRYLIKTRGQQVTLSCSPISGHRSVSWYQQTPGQGLQFLFEYFSETQRNKGNFPGRFSGRQFSNSRSEMNVSTLELGDSALYLCASSLDRGHTEAFFGQGTRLTVV.

The chain is built from TRBV19 and TRBJ1-4; perhaps TRBD1 as D (5 bases). CDR3 length: 13 residues. Germline V gives CDR1 LNHDA, CDR2 SQIVND (reference sequence). Trimming cost V 9 bases and J 8 bases, with 16 bases left between them. CDR3 DNA: TGTGCCAGCGGTGGGGGGTATTACGAAAAACTGTTTTTT. Translating gives CASGGGYYEKLFF.

The rearrangement links TRBV7-2 to TRBJ1-1, with D unclear. The CDR3 spans 15 residues. Trimming shortened V by 1 base and J by 2 bases, and 11 bases separated the two germline ends. Germline-derived CDR1 and CDR2 are SGHTA and FQGNSA. CDR3 nucleotide sequence: TGTGCCAGCAGCTTAGTGGGAGGCTCAAACACTGAAGCTTTCTTT. This sequence encodes CASSLVGGSNTEAFF.

This clone was counted a single time. The V call is TRBV5-6, the J call TRBJ2-4, with unresolved D. The germline V and J ends were trimmed by 0 bases and 2 bases, with 6 bases remaining between them. CDR3 length: 14 residues. Germline values: CDR1 SGHDT, CDR2 YYEEEE. The CDR3 nucleotides are TGTGCCAGCAGCTTGGAGCTTTCCAAAAACATTCAGTACTTC. Its translation is CASSLELSKNIQYF. Using reference TRBV5-6 and TRBJ2-4 for the parts outside the CDR3, the full variable domain is DAGVTQSPTHLIKTRGQQVTLRCSPKSGHDTVSWYQQALGQGPQFIFQYYEEEERQRGNFPDRFSGHQFPNYSSELNVNALLLGDSALYLCASSLELSKNIQYFGAGTRLSVL.

This chain links TRBV7-6 with TRBJ2-1, with D perhaps TRBD2 (5 bases). This CDR3 spans 13 amino acids. V was pared by 5 bases and J by 8 bases, with 13 bases between. Germline CDR1 SGHVS, CDR2 FNYEAQ. CDR3 in DNA: TGTGCCAGCAGCCCCTACACTAGACATGAGCAGTTCTTC. It codes for CASSPYTRHEQFF.

The chain uses TRBV4-1 and TRBJ1-6; 9 positions match TRBD1. The CDR3 covers 15 residues. The V gene's germline CDR1 is MGHRA and CDR2 YSYEKL. The ends lost 8 bases at V and 0 bases at J; junction bases unmatched: 2. This CDR3 reads CASATGGSYNSPLHF. The CDR3, as DNA: TGCGCCAGCGCGACAGGGGGCTCCTATAATTCACCCCTCCACTTT.

The chain employs TRBV11-2 and TRBJ2-1; TRBD1 matches at 9 bases. This CDR3 region has 15 residues. Germline CDR1 and CDR2: SGHAT and FQNNGV. V dropped 5 bases and J dropped 5; count of bases not matched to a gene: 7. Written as DNA, the CDR3 is TGTGCCAGCAGCCCGCGGGGGACAGGGAACAATGAGCAGTTCTTC. Translating gives CASSPRGTGNNEQFF.

Comment on this clone: This sample includes further DNA sequences coding for the same CDR3. The chain links TRBV18 to TRBJ2-3, with 11 bases identical to TRBD1. Germline V lookup: CDR1 KGHSH, CDR2 LQKENI. This CDR3 spans 15 amino acids. With 6 bases clipped from V and 3 bases from J, the junction kept 5 bases outside the gene matches. The CDR3 here is CASSPGQGGTDTQYF. The CDR3 nucleotides read TGTGCCAGCTCCCCGGGACAGGGGGGAACAGATACGCAGTATTTT.

V usage is TRBV4-1 and J usage is TRBJ2-3; 7 bases align to TRBD2. The CDR3 has 16 residues. Germline assignment: CDR1 MGHRA and CDR2 YSYEKL. V was clipped by 1 base and J by 2 bases; unmatched bases: 6. CDR3 in DNA: TGCGCCAGCAGCCAAGTCGGTCGGGGGGTCACAGATACGCAGTATTTT. This encodes CASSQVGRGVTDTQYF.

This sequence joins TRBV6-6 and TRBJ2-5; tentatively, D is TRBD2 (5 bases). The CDR3 contains 13 residues. Trimming cost V 5 bases and J 3 bases, with 10 bases left between them. Germline V gene sequence: CDR1 MNHNY, CDR2 SVGAGI (reference sequence). The DNA for the CDR3 is TGTGCCAGCAGTCGTACTAGAGAAGAGACCCAGTACTTC. Protein product: CASSRTREETQYF.

This chain links TRBV6-5 with TRBJ2-4, with D unresolved. Germline loops: CDR1 MNHEY, CDR2 SVGAGI. The ends were cut back, 5 bases at V and 3 bases at J, with 2 bases in the middle. The CDR3 spans 11 residues. The CDR3 region is CASSRKNIQYF. Written as DNA, the CDR3 is TGTGCCAGCAGTCGCAAAAACATTCAGTACTTC.

J is TRBJ2-7 and V is TRBV5-4; possibly TRBD1 for D (5 bases). CDR3 length equals 13 residues. Germline V lookup: CDR1 SGHNT, CDR2 YYREEE (reference sequence). Trimming removed 0 bases at V and 4 bases at J, with 8 bases between. The CDR3 nucleotides are TGTGCCAGCAGCTTGGTTGACAGTTACGAGCAGTACTTC. Amino acids: CASSLVDSYEQYF.

The chain uses TRBV7-2 and TRBJ2-5, with D unclear. V lost 1 base to trimming and J lost 5 bases, with 8 bases between them. CDR1 is SGHTA, CDR2 FQGNSA, per germline. The CDR3 loop spans 13 amino acids. CDR3 loop: CASSLGHGETQYF. CDR3 nucleotides: TGTGCCAGCAGCTTAGGGCACGGGGAGACCCAGTACTTC. Full variable domain (missing parts from reference TRBV7-2 and TRBJ2-5): GAGVSQSPSNKVTEKGKDVELRCDPISGHTALYWYRQSLGQGLEFLIYFQGNSAPDKSGLPSDRFSAERTGGSVSTLTIQRTQQEDSAVYLCASSLGHGETQYFGPGTRLLVL.

DNA for the CDR3: TGTGCCAGCAGTAGGGGACAGGGGAGAACTGAAGCTTTCTTT. Residues: CASSRGQGRTEAFF. This chain links TRBV27 with TRBJ1-1; TRBD1 matches at 10 bases. V was clipped by 5 bases and J by 5 bases; unmatched bases: 5. The CDR3 length is 14 residues. Germline CDR1 reads MNHEY; CDR2 reads SMNVEV (reference sequence).

The V and J genes are TRBV10-2 and TRBJ2-3; TRBD2 agrees at 8 bases. The CDR3 is 17 residues long. Germline V gene lookup returns CDR1 WSHSY and CDR2 SAAADI. The J segment lost 2 bases and the V segment lost 6 bases, leaving 13 bases of the junction unmatched. The CDR3 DNA follows: TGCGCCAGCAGGGCGTTCCTAGGCGGGGGGTCCACAGATACGCAGTATTTT. This codes for CASRAFLGGGSTDTQYF.

The chain recombines TRBV29-1 with TRBJ1-1; TRBD1 matches at 7 bases. The ends lost 0 bases at V and 5 bases at J; junction bases unmatched: 6. Per the germline V gene, CDR1 is SQVTM and CDR2 is ANQGSEA. The CDR3 consists of 14 residues. Here the CDR3 reads CSVEDRGGPTEAFF. The DNA of the CDR3 is TGCAGCGTTGAAGATCGAGGGGGCCCGACTGAAGCTTTCTTT.

The rearrangement links TRBV6-5 to TRBJ2-1, with 8 bases lining up with TRBD1. The CDR3 has 15 residues. Germline CDR1 and CDR2: MNHEY and SVGAGI. V lost 7 bases to trimming and J lost 7 bases; unmatched junction nucleotides: 12. The CDR3 loop reads CASIPQGAPGNEQFF. CDR3 sequence (DNA): TGTGCCAGCATTCCCCAGGGGGCGCCGGGGAATGAGCAGTTCTTC.

This clone was seen just once. V is TRBV12-3 or TRBV12-4 and J is TRBJ1-2; 7 positions agree with TRBD1. The CDR3 extends over 11 amino acids. V lost 3 bases to trimming and J lost 13 bases; unmatched junction nucleotides: 5. CDR3 sequence (DNA): TGTGCCAGCAGTTTGGACAGGTCCTGCACCTTC. Amino acids: CASSLDRSCTF.

This clone appeared a few times. The chain has TRBV20-1 and TRBJ1-5; D call uncertain. The CDR3 is made up of 13 amino acids. Trimming pared 3 bases from V and 2 bases from J, leaving 8 bases between. Germline V lookup: CDR1 DFQATT, CDR2 SNEGSKA (reference sequence). This CDR3 reads CSASSSRNQPQHF. The CDR3 coding sequence is TGCAGTGCTAGTTCCAGTCGCAATCAGCCCCAGCATTTT.

The chain joins TRBV4-3 to TRBJ2-3; no reliable D call. CDR1 and CDR2 from the germline V gene are LGHNA and YSLEER. The length of the CDR3 is 16 residues. V was shortened by 1 base and J by 1 base, with 12 bases between the two germline ends. The CDR3 here is CASSQAGRQGTDTQYF. In DNA, the CDR3 is TGCGCCAGCAGCCAAGCAGGTCGTCAGGGCACAGATACGCAGTATTTT.